The 23 T cell receptor beta chains given below trace back to one sample, sequenced in a study of T cells in Graves' hyperthyroidism and ophthalmopathy. What was amplified from RNA transcripts were TCR beta CDR3 regions. Using the HTBI primer set, a first-round RT-PCR was run on the TCR CDR3. TCRdb reprocessed the multiplex PCR reads with MiXCR, giving one entry per CDR3 protein. The sample includes over 500,000 distinct CDR3 sequences, approximately 17% seen only once; the top ten take roughly 15%. Sequencing was carried out using blood. Receptors originate from a woman under 30 with Graves' ophthalmopathy.

This clonotype was detected many times. V usage is TRBV27 and J usage is TRBJ2-7, with D perhaps TRBD2 (5 bases). Trimming left V 7 bases short and J 1 base short, with 11 bases between. The CDR3 has 13 amino acids. CDR1 is MNHEY, CDR2 SMNVEV, per germline (reference sequence). The DNA for the CDR3 is TGTGCCAGCAAGCGGTCCGCTTCCTACGAGCAGTACTTC. It specifies CASKRSASYEQYF.

This clonotype was observed a handful of times. Being one base from a much bigger clone, this may be a read error. The rearrangement joins TRBV12-3 or TRBV12-4 to TRBJ1-1; 7 nucleotides align to TRBD1. The CDR3 totals 16 residues. With V trimmed by 4 bases and J by 0 bases, 8 bases remained unmatched. CDR3 nucleotides: TGTGCCAGCAGTTCCCGGGACAGAAATTTGAACACTGAAGCTTTCTTT. Its translation is CASSSRDRNLNTEAFF.

The rearrangement links TRBV5-4 to TRBJ2-3, with D perhaps matching TRBD1 (7 bases). Trimming removed 5 bases from V and 3 bases from J, with 16 bases in between. CDR1 and CDR2 (germline): SGHNT, YYREEE (reference sequence). The CDR3 runs to 15 residues. Written as DNA, the CDR3 is TGTGCCAGCAGTCCCGCAGGGGGGTGGACAGATACGCAGTATTTT. The encoded protein is CASSPAGGWTDTQYF.

This clonotype has just a few counts. V and J are TRBV19 and TRBJ1-1; D is unresolved. Between the trimmed V and J ends, which lost 5 bases and 1 base, there was a span of 11 bases. This CDR3 region has 14 residues. Germline CDR1 and CDR2: LNHDA and SQIVND (reference sequence). CDR3 sequence: CASSVQVRNTEAFF. CDR3 in DNA: TGTGCCAGTAGTGTCCAGGTGAGGAACACTGAAGCTTTCTTT.

A note on this clonotype: At one end, the junction sequence differs from germline, possibly due to a read error. The V call is TRBV9, the J call TRBJ2-2; a possible D gene is TRBD1 (6 bases). The CDR3 runs 18 residues. Germline assignment: CDR1 SGDLS and CDR2 YYNGEE. The CDR3 DNA reads as TGTGCCAGCAGCTCGGTCGAACGAACAGGGACGAAGACCGGGGAGCTGTTTTTT. This encodes CASSSVERTGTKTGELFF.

This clonotype showed up many times. This sequence joins TRBV12-3 or TRBV12-4 and TRBJ1-1; D not resolved. This CDR3 contains 13 residues. The V gene lost 6 bases and the J gene lost 6 bases, with 14 bases spanning the gap. The CDR3 loop is CASSGPELAEAFF. CDR3 DNA: TGTGCCAGCAGCGGCCCTGAATTGGCTGAAGCTTTCTTT.

This clonotype was picked up a small number of times. The V gene is TRBV2, the J gene TRBJ2-7; D unclear. V lost 5 bases and J 2 bases, leaving 16 bases between the germline ends. Germline V gene lookup returns CDR1 SNHLY and CDR2 FYNNEI. There are 15 residues in the CDR3. Written as DNA, the CDR3 is TGTGCCAGCAGTACTGACTCAAGCGTCGCCTACGAGCAGTACTTC. Protein product: CASSTDSSVAYEQYF.

This clonotype was seen many times. This chain joins TRBV27 and TRBJ2-3; tentative D call: TRBD1 (5 bases). V was shortened by 6 bases and J by 0 bases, with 16 bases between the two germline ends. The CDR3 extends over 16 amino acids. From germline, CDR1 is MNHEY and CDR2 SMNVEV (reference sequence). CDR3 DNA: TGTGCCAGCAGCCTCCAGGGTTTTTCTAGCACAGATACGCAGTATTTT. Its protein is CASSLQGFSSTDTQYF.

This clonotype came up many times. The chain combines TRBV7-2 with TRBJ2-7; D unresolved. The CDR3 totals 15 residues. Germline CDR1 SGHTA, CDR2 FQGNSA. Between the trimmed V and J ends, which lost 2 bases and 0 bases, there was a span of 11 bases. The CDR3 here is CASSLRPWPSYEQYF. The CDR3 region has the DNA TGTGCCAGCAGCTTACGACCGTGGCCCTCCTACGAGCAGTACTTC.

The V and J genes are TRBV7-9 and TRBJ2-7; 9 bases are shared with TRBD1. This CDR3 spans 15 amino acids. From germline, CDR1 is SEHNR and CDR2 FQNEAQ (reference sequence). V was clipped by 5 bases and J by 2 bases; unmatched bases: 7. The CDR3 loop is CASSPDRGHPYEQYF. The CDR3 nucleotides are TGTGCCAGCAGCCCGGACAGGGGACACCCCTACGAGCAGTACTTC.

The rearrangement links TRBV5-6 to TRBJ2-1; 10 positions match TRBD2. Germline V gene lookup returns CDR1 SGHDT and CDR2 YYEEEE. This CDR3 is built from 17 residues. V dropped 3 bases and J dropped 4; count of bases not matched to a gene: 10. The CDR3: CASSSNSGRARYNEQFF. The CDR3 DNA is TGTGCCAGCAGCTCGAACAGCGGGAGGGCCCGATACAATGAGCAGTTCTTC.

This clonotype was picked up many times. The chain recombines TRBV7-2 with TRBJ2-7; no clear D. Germline V gene lookup returns CDR1 SGHTA and CDR2 FQGNSA. V was pared by 8 bases and J by 2 bases, with 10 bases between. The CDR3 loop spans 12 amino acids. The CDR3 DNA sequence: TGTGCCAGCGCGACGGCCACCTACGAGCAGTACTTC. This sequence encodes CASATATYEQYF.

This clonotype was recorded a few times. The chain has TRBV27 and TRBJ1-3, with 9 bases that match TRBD1. This CDR3 is 14 amino acids long. Trimming cost V 7 bases and J 2 bases; bases outside gene matches: 3. Germline CDR1 reads MNHEY; CDR2 reads SMNVEV (reference sequence). The CDR3: CASKTGGTGNTIYF. As DNA, the CDR3 is TGTGCCAGCAAGACAGGGGGAACTGGAAACACCATATATTTT.

This clonotype was recorded at least ten times. J is TRBJ2-1 and V is TRBV20-1, with 16 bases lining up with TRBD2. There are 15 residues in the CDR3. The germline gives CDR1 DFQATT, CDR2 SNEGSKA (reference sequence). J gave up 7 bases and V 6 bases, and 6 bases lay outside the gene matches. Here the CDR3 reads CSANGGLAGGNEQFF. As DNA, the CDR3 is TGCAGTGCAAATGGGGGACTAGCGGGAGGGAATGAGCAGTTCTTC.

This clonotype has more than one count but fewer than ten. The CDR3 loop reads CASSLTGLITEAFF. CDR3 DNA: TGTGCCAGCAGCCTCACGGGGCTAATCACTGAAGCTTTCTTT. This sequence joins TRBV13 and TRBJ1-1, with D perhaps matching TRBD1 (5 bases). Per the germline V gene, CDR1 is PRHDT and CDR2 is FYEKMQ (reference sequence). V gave up 5 bases and J gave up 4 bases, with 14 bases separating them. This CDR3 region has 14 residues. The full variable domain, in which reference TRBV13 and TRBJ1-1 provide the parts outside the CDR3, is AAGVIQSPRHLIKEKRETATLKCYPIPRHDTVYWYQQGPGQDPQFLISFYEKMQSDKGSIPDRFSAQQFSDYHSELNMSSLELGDSALYFCASSLTGLITEAFFGQGTRLTVV.

The chain couples TRBV5-1 to TRBJ1-4; 8 bases map to TRBD1. V shed 2 bases and J 3 bases; nucleotides not matched to a gene: 6. CDR1 and CDR2 from the germline V gene are SGHRS and YFSETQ. CDR3 length: 16 amino acids. The CDR3 coding sequence is TGCGCCAGCAGCTTTCAGGGGGCCTCGGCTAATGAAAAACTGTTTTTT. Its protein product is CASSFQGASANEKLFF.

This clonotype was seen ten or more times. The chain combines TRBV29-1 with TRBJ2-7; 7 bases align to TRBD1. The germline gives CDR1 SQVTM, CDR2 ANQGSEA. V shed 4 bases and J 0 bases; nucleotides not matched to a gene: 12. The CDR3 has 16 amino acids. The CDR3 DNA reads as TGCAGCGTTGCCCATCGGCGGACAGGTATCTCCTACGAGCAGTACTTC. Its protein is CSVAHRRTGISYEQYF.

This clonotype was observed at least ten times. The chain recombines TRBV12-3 or TRBV12-4 with TRBJ2-5; D uncertain. The V end lost 4 bases, the J end lost 4 bases, and 13 bases lay between the germline ends. CDR3 size: 14 residues. Written as DNA, the CDR3 is TGTGCCAGCAGTTGGGTCTCAAACTCAGAGACCCAGTACTTC. This translates into CASSWVSNSETQYF.

This clonotype occurred many times. The chain has TRBV20-1 and TRBJ2-7, with a possible D match to TRBD2 (6 bases). The CDR3 spans 15 residues. CDR1 DFQATT and CDR2 SNEGSKA come from the germline V gene (reference sequence). Deletions cut 1 base from V and 2 bases from J, with 15 bases between. Written as DNA, the CDR3 is TGCAGTGCTAGAGCCCGGGAGACATTTGCCTACGAGCAGTACTTC. Translated, it gives CSARARETFAYEQYF.

The chain is built from TRBV9 and TRBJ2-6, with TRBD2 identical over 7 bases. After removal of 2 bases from V and 4 bases from J, the junction contained 9 bases not matched to a gene. The length of the CDR3 is 17 residues. Germline CDR1 is SGDLS and CDR2 is YYNGEE. The CDR3 region has the DNA TGTGCCAGCAGCGTCTTATCCGGGGGGACCGGGGCCAACGTCCTGACTTTC. Protein: CASSVLSGGTGANVLTF.

CDR3 nucleotides: TGTGCCATCAGCGAGACAGATACGCAGTATTTT. Amino acids: CAISETDTQYF. The rearrangement links TRBV10-3 to TRBJ2-3; no clear D. V dropped 6 bases and J dropped 3 bases, with 4 bases sitting between them. The CDR3 spans 11 residues. Germline values: CDR1 ENHRY, CDR2 SYGVKD.

There are a few counts of this clonotype. Written as DNA, the CDR3 is TGTGCCAGTATTGCCGGGGGAGGAAGACACAATGAGCAGTTCTTC. It is translated as CASIAGGGRHNEQFF. The V call is TRBV19, the J call TRBJ2-1, with D maybe TRBD2 (6 bases). The CDR3 covers 15 residues. CDR1 is LNHDA, CDR2 SQIVND, per germline (reference sequence). With 7 bases removed from V and 5 bases from J, the gap between germline ends came to 18 bases.

This clonotype came up many times. V gene TRBV5-1 combines with J gene TRBJ2-1; 13 nucleotides line up with TRBD2. The CDR3 extends over 16 amino acids. J gave up 10 bases and V 4 bases, and 11 bases lay outside the gene matches. The germline V gene has CDR1 SGHRS and CDR2 YFSETQ. DNA of the CDR3: TGCGCCAGCAGCCCGACTAGCGGGGGGCTCGGCTCCGAGCAGTTCTTC. Protein sequence: CASSPTSGGLGSEQFF.